The 21 T cell receptor beta chains below were found in one sample sequenced in a study of CD8 T cells in Susac syndrome. With random hexamers, roughly 0.5 to 1 ug RNA was reverse transcribed. MiXCR was run by TCRdb on the immunoSEQ multiplex PCR reads, yielding one entry per CDR3 protein. The top ten hold roughly 0.33% of the sample, which has roughly 120,000 distinct CDR3 sequences, 93% seen once. Sample: CD8+ T cells from PBMCs. All receptors come from a human donor with multiple sclerosis.

The chain uses TRBV30 and TRBJ1-1, with D hard to call. CDR1 is GTSNPN and CDR2 is SVGIG in the germline V gene (reference sequence). This CDR3 has 16 residues. V lost 1 base and J 2 bases, leaving 17 bases between the germline ends. CDR3 DNA sequence: TGTGCCTGGAGTGCGATTTCACCGCGTTCTAACACTGAAGCTTTCTTT. This sequence encodes CAWSAISPRSNTEAFF.

This clonotype came up once. The rearrangement joins TRBV11-3 to TRBJ2-6, with TRBD1 matching 7 bases. V trimming: 4 bases; J trimming: 1 base; junction bases outside the gene matches: 7. Germline V lookup: CDR1 SGHNT, CDR2 YENEEA. The CDR3 contains 17 residues. The CDR3 sequence is CASSSRDSPSGANVLTF. The CDR3 DNA is TGTGCCAGCAGCTCTCGGGACAGCCCTTCTGGGGCCAACGTCCTGACTTTC.

This chain connects TRBV14 to TRBJ2-7; 12 positions agree with TRBD2. J gave up 5 bases and V 9 bases, and 5 bases lay outside the gene matches. The CDR3 is made up of 13 amino acids. Germline CDR1 reads SGHDN; CDR2 reads FVKESK. CDR3 bases: TGTGCCAGGAGGACTAGCGGGGTCGACGAGCAGTACTTC. Translation: CARRTSGVDEQYF.

J is TRBJ2-2 and V is TRBV4-1; D remains unclear. Germline lookup yields CDR1 MGHRA and CDR2 YSYEKL. The length of the CDR3 is 18 residues. Trimming pared 4 bases from V and 4 bases from J, leaving 22 bases between. CDR3 in DNA: TGCGCCAGCAGCCGTCTAAAGACATCGGGTGCCGGCACCGGGGAGCTGTTTTTT. This codes for CASSRLKTSGAGTGELFF.

The rearrangement joins TRBV13 to TRBJ2-1, with 12 nucleotides matching TRBD2. Germline trimming cut 3 bases from V and 6 bases from J; bases unmatched to any gene: 3. Germline lookup yields CDR1 PRHDT and CDR2 FYEKMQ (reference sequence). The CDR3 runs 15 residues. The CDR3 loop is CASSFGLAGLNEQFF. The CDR3 coding sequence is TGTGCCAGCAGCTTCGGACTAGCGGGGCTCAATGAGCAGTTCTTC.

This clonotype appeared once. The J gene is TRBJ2-1, the V gene TRBV2, with 7 nucleotides matching TRBD2. The V gene end was trimmed by 3 bases and the J gene end by 6 bases; junction bases not matched to a gene: 8. This CDR3 is built from 15 residues. Germline V CDR1 and CDR2: SNHLY, FYNNEI. The CDR3, as DNA: TGTGCCAGCAGTGAGGGTGCGGGAGCTGTCAATGAGCAGTTCTTC. Protein sequence: CASSEGAGAVNEQFF.

The V gene is TRBV4-1, the J gene TRBJ1-3, with 8 bases identical to TRBD1. In germline, CDR1 is MGHRA, CDR2 YSYEKL. Trimming took 2 bases from V and 0 from J; bases not matched to a gene: 6. The CDR3 covers 17 residues. In nucleotides, the CDR3 is TGCGCCAGCAGCCAAAAGACAGGGGAACACTCTGGAAACACCATATATTTT. This codes for CASSQKTGEHSGNTIYF.

The chain is built from TRBV6-5 and TRBJ1-1; D not resolved. Germline values: CDR1 MNHEY, CDR2 SVGAGI. The CDR3 length is 15 residues. Trimming shortened V by 7 bases and J by 4 bases, and 19 bases separated the two germline ends. CDR3 in amino acids: CASTISGPSATEAFF. The CDR3 coding sequence is TGTGCCAGCACGATCTCCGGGCCGTCGGCCACTGAAGCTTTCTTT.

CDR3 residues: CASTDCPDPRNYGYTF. In DNA, the CDR3 is TGTGCCAGCACGGACTGCCCAGACCCCCGTAACTATGGCTACACCTTC. The rearrangement joins TRBV12-1 to TRBJ1-2; the table's D call, TRBD1, was not checked against the DNA. TRBV12-1 is a documented pseudogene. The CDR3 length is 16 residues.

The chain recombines TRBV6-6 with TRBJ2-1; TRBD2 agrees at 10 bases. CDR1 and CDR2 from the germline V gene are MNHNY and SVGAGI (reference sequence). V trimming: 6 bases; J trimming: 3 bases; junction bases outside the gene matches: 5. The CDR3 consists of 15 residues. CDR3: CASSRTSGFYNEQFF. In DNA, the CDR3 is TGTGCCAGCAGCCGGACTAGCGGATTCTACAATGAGCAGTTCTTC.

The V and J genes are TRBV7-2 and TRBJ1-5; no clear D. With 5 bases removed from V and 7 bases from J, the gap between germline ends came to 15 bases. The germline V gene encodes CDR1 SGHTA and CDR2 FQGNSA. This CDR3 is built from 14 residues. This CDR3 is CASSPEGSRQPQHF. The CDR3 nucleotides are TGTGCCAGCAGCCCAGAGGGCTCCCGGCAGCCCCAGCATTTT.

This clonotype occurred a few times. The rearrangement uses TRBV12-5 and TRBJ1-2, with 7 bases fitting TRBD1. There are 17 residues in the CDR3. V dropped 5 bases and J dropped 2; count of bases not matched to a gene: 14. CDR1 LGHNT and CDR2 FRNRAP come from the germline V gene. The CDR3 nucleotides are TGTGCTAGTGGTCCACCGGGACAGAAGATTGTGAACTATGGCTACACCTTC. It encodes CASGPPGQKIVNYGYTF.

This chain joins TRBV6-6 and TRBJ2-1, with 11 bases aligning to TRBD2. CDR1 is MNHNY, CDR2 SVGAGI, per germline (reference sequence). The junction had 6 bases not matched to a gene; V was cut back by 6 bases and J by 8 bases. The CDR3 has 14 amino acids. The CDR3 DNA is TGTGCCAGCAGCCAAGGACTAGCGGGCCATGAGCAGTTCTTC. Translated, it gives CASSQGLAGHEQFF.

This clonotype was detected only once. The chain joins TRBV9 to TRBJ1-1; D gene ambiguous. Trimming took 1 base from V and 1 from J, leaving 11 bases between them. The CDR3 contains 15 residues. Germline CDR1 reads SGDLS; CDR2 reads YYNGEE. CDR3 sequence: CASSVHGGPNTEAFF. The CDR3 DNA follows: TGTGCCAGCAGCGTACACGGAGGACCGAACACTGAAGCTTTCTTT.

V usage is TRBV7-3 and J usage is TRBJ2-1, with D perhaps given as TRBD1 or TRBD2 (6 bases each). With 2 bases removed from V and 13 bases from J, the gap between germline ends came to 24 bases. Germline assignment: CDR1 SGHTA and CDR2 FQGTGA. There are 16 residues in the CDR3. The CDR3 loop reads CASSLEGGETSHRQFF. The CDR3 bases are TGTGCCAGCAGCTTAGAGGGGGGAGAAACCTCTCATCGACAGTTCTTC.

The gene calls are TRBV2 and TRBJ2-1; possible D gene TRBD2, 6 bases. Germline CDR1 SNHLY, CDR2 FYNNEI. Trimming removed 5 bases at V and 1 base at J, with 18 bases between. The length of the CDR3 is 17 residues. The CDR3 loop reads CASSLTLGRKSYNEQFF. The DNA for the CDR3 is TGTGCCAGCAGTCTTACATTAGGGAGGAAGTCCTACAATGAGCAGTTCTTC.

This clonotype came up a few times. The J gene is TRBJ2-7, the V gene TRBV12-5; D is perhaps TRBD1 (5 bases). Per germline, CDR1 LGHNT and CDR2 FRNRAP. Trimming stripped 1 base from V and 0 bases from J, with 13 bases between. The CDR3 length is 16 residues. The chain's CDR3 is CASGLGAQDLSYEQYF. DNA of the CDR3: TGTGCTAGTGGTTTGGGTGCACAGGACCTCTCCTACGAGCAGTACTTC.

This clonotype was seen just once. CDR3 amino acids: CASSQASYTGELFF. DNA of the CDR3: TGCGCCAGCAGCCAAGCTAGCTACACCGGGGAGCTGTTTTTT. V and J are TRBV4-1 and TRBJ2-2, with a possible D match to TRBD2 (5 bases). Germline-derived CDR1 and CDR2 are MGHRA and YSYEKL. V was shortened by 1 base and J by 3 bases, with 6 bases between the two germline ends. This CDR3 is 14 amino acids long.

The rearrangement uses TRBV27 and TRBJ1-1, with unresolved D. CDR1 and CDR2 from the germline V gene are MNHEY and SMNVEV (reference sequence). The CDR3 is made up of 10 amino acids. V lost 8 bases to trimming and J lost 3 bases, with 4 bases between them. In nucleotides, the CDR3 is TGTGCCAGCGGGGACACTGAAGCTTTCTTT. Encoded protein: CASGDTEAFF.

This chain uses TRBV5-6 with TRBJ2-3; 9 bases agree with TRBD1. In germline, CDR1 is SGHDT, CDR2 YYEEEE. The CDR3 has 18 residues. V lost 0 bases and J lost 2; bases outside the gene matches: 10. CDR3 loop: CASSLAGWGQGVTDTQYF. The CDR3 DNA reads as TGTGCCAGCAGCTTGGCCGGTTGGGGACAGGGAGTCACAGATACGCAGTATTTT.

The chain carries TRBV3-1 and TRBJ2-2, with D uncertain. V gave up 1 base and J gave up 7 bases, with 19 bases separating them. The CDR3 is 17 residues long. CDR1 and CDR2 (germline): LGHDT, YNNKEL (reference sequence). The CDR3 coding sequence is TGTGCCAGCAGCCAAGTTTCCCCGAGCTGGTTCAGCGGGGAGCTGTTTTTT. It encodes CASSQVSPSWFSGELFF.